The source of this TCR beta chain is a study of spatial heterogeneity in lung cancer. The wider study: A consistent excess of beta-chain over alpha-chain sequences was detected. Strong correlation linked TCR transcript counts in tumor regions to a T cell module score derived from matched bulk RNA-seq.

MiXCR was run by TCRdb on the 5' RACE reads, yielding one entry per CDR3 protein. This repertoire shows 16,000 or so distinct CDR3 sequences, approximately 7% found once; its top ten account for around a fifth. There are many counts of this clonotype. Its antigen is unknown. Since it is a stray read in a library aimed at alpha chains, this beta chain has a size that is not meaningful. Time point meaning: sample taken at primary tumor resection. Samples came from around 70 TRACERx patients with untreated early-stage lung cancer. Study findings and constraints: Sequencing reached an estimated coverage of tumor T cells that was only around 7% for alpha chains and roughly 13% for beta chains. Expanded intratumoral alpha and beta TCR counts tracked tumor mutation counts.

The sequence came from a female donor with early-stage non-small cell lung cancer. The sequencing used lung tumor tissue, collected at surgery.

The DNA of the CDR3 is TGTGCCAGCAGCCCCAAGCGGGGACAAAGCTCTGGAAACACCATATATTTT. It translates to CASSPKRGQSSGNTIYF. V gene TRBV14 combines with J gene TRBJ1-3, with D possibly being TRBD1 (6 bases). V was cut by 4 bases and J by 0 bases, with 16 bases left in between. CDR3 length: 17 residues. Germline CDR1 and CDR2: SGHDN and FVKESK.